This passage covers 7 T cell receptor beta chains from one sample sequenced in a study of T cell changes during pregnancy in multiple sclerosis. TCRdb keeps only in-frame clones here, not all; method: immunoSEQ multiplex PCR. Here the sample spans tens of thousands of clones, roughly 92% being singletons. Specimen: peripheral blood, collected in the third trimester of pregnancy. Every receptor here comes from a female donor in good health, enrolled as a control in a pregnancy study.

This clone was seen a handful of times. The V call is TRBV2, the J call TRBJ2-7; 9 bases align to TRBD1. The CDR3 spans 13 residues. Germline values: CDR1 SNHLY, CDR2 FYNNEI. V lost 7 bases to trimming and J lost 4 bases; unmatched junction nucleotides: 5. CDR3 region: CASMGQGKYEQYF. CDR3 coding DNA: TGTGCCAGCATGGGACAGGGAAAATACGAGCAGTACTTC.

In this sample, this clone turned up once. V gene TRBV13 combines with J gene TRBJ2-1, with 7 positions matching TRBD2. With V trimmed by 2 bases and J by 5 bases, 9 bases remained unmatched. Germline V CDR1 and CDR2: PRHDT, FYEKMQ (reference sequence). The CDR3 runs 16 residues. CDR3 sequence (DNA): TGTGCCAGCAGCTTACGCTGGGGGGGTCAGGACAATGAGCAGTTCTTC. Translating it yields CASSLRWGGQDNEQFF.

The V gene is TRBV28, the J gene TRBJ1-5; 9 nucleotides agree with TRBD1. CDR3 length: 16 amino acids. The germline CDR1 and CDR2 sequences are MDHEN and SYDVKM. Trimming took 6 bases from V and 4 from J; bases not matched to a gene: 10. Written as DNA, the CDR3 is TGTGCCAGCAGCTCCTCGGGACAGGGCCAGAATCAGCCCCAGCATTTT. Its protein product is CASSSSGQGQNQPQHF.

Points on this clone: At one end, the junction sequence differs from germline, possibly due to a read error. The chain links TRBV6-1 to TRBJ1-2, with D tentatively TRBD1 (5 bases). CDR1 and CDR2 (germline): MNHNS, SASEGT. The CDR3 runs to 13 residues. CDR3 in DNA: TGTGCCAGCAGTCTCACAGGTAACGATGGCTACACCTTC. This sequence encodes CASSLTGNDGYTF.

The chain carries TRBV6-7 and TRBJ2-1; 7 positions agree with TRBD1. TRBV6-7 is assigned to the ORF class and has an uncertain function. The CDR3 has 15 amino acids. The V and J ends lost 8 bases and 8 bases, in that order; junction bases with no gene match: 15. The CDR3 DNA follows: TGTGCCAGCGGGGGTAGGGGGCCGGTTTTAGATGAGCAGTTCTTC. Amino acid sequence: CASGGRGPVLDEQFF.

The chain uses TRBV27 and TRBJ2-7; D is uncertain. V lost 6 bases and J lost 1, with 4 bases in between. This CDR3 comprises 11 residues. Per the germline V gene, CDR1 is MNHEY and CDR2 is SMNVEV (reference sequence). DNA for the CDR3: TGTGCCAGCAGGACATCCTACGAGCAGTACTTC. Translating it yields CASRTSYEQYF.

The V and J genes are TRBV18 and TRBJ2-7; 7 nucleotides match TRBD1. The germline gives CDR1 KGHSH, CDR2 LQKENI. The ends lost 8 bases at V and 3 bases at J; junction bases unmatched: 7. The CDR3 is 13 residues long. CDR3 region: CASRSGQHYEQYF. CDR3 DNA sequence: TGTGCCAGCCGTTCGGGACAGCACTACGAGCAGTACTTC.